This entry describes one TCR beta chain. The antigen is not known. This record comes from a study of cytomegalovirus exposure and HLA in healthy donors. Primers for the PCR totalled 60 Vbeta and 13 Jbeta. Produced via immunoSEQ multiplex PCR; TCRdb's table is partial and in-frame only. The data show around 210,000 clones, 78% seen once. Broader study findings: Later analysis identified a missense DCLRE1C variant that was linked to TCR beta V- and J-gene trimming. A later analysis revealed that TCR association rates differed between HLA loci, peaking at DRB1 and bottoming out at HLA-C. Specificity for CMV antigens was confirmed in vitro for a few of the CMV-associated chains. Earlier findings revealed that most TCR beta V segments proved productive either about 87% or about 30% of the time.

The germline V gene has CDR1 SGDLS and CDR2 YYNGEE. V lost 4 bases and J lost 4, with 12 bases in between. The CDR3 is 14 residues long. The V gene is TRBV9, the J gene TRBJ2-1; D perhaps matches TRBD2 (6 bases). What was sequenced was PBMCs. The sequence was obtained from a boy aged 5-17 years in good health and CMV-seronegative. In DNA form, the CDR3 reads TGTGCCAGCAGCCCCCGCGGGGATTACAATGAGCAGTTCTTC. Its protein is CASSPRGDYNEQFF.